Reported below is one T cell receptor (beta chain). Its antigen is not identified. This sample was included in a study of cytomegalovirus exposure and HLA in healthy donors. The V end lost 2 bases, the J end lost 4 bases, and 12 bases lay between the germline ends. The CDR3 runs 13 residues. In germline, CDR1 is GTSNPN, CDR2 SVGIG (reference sequence). Study-wide findings and caveats: Altogether, around 160 TCR beta chains were recorded as cytomegalovirus-associated. Reports showed the classifier diagnosing cytomegalovirus status with high specificity and sensitivity. For most subjects, TCR beta sequences were reported to predict HLA-A and HLA-B alleles with accuracy.

In the PCR, 60 Vbeta and 13 Jbeta primers were used. Only in-frame clones appear in the TCRdb table, and some are missing; sequencing was by immunoSEQ multiplex PCR. The sample carries around 99,000 clones, around 77% recorded once. Donors sampled were nominally healthy, though unrecorded immune exposures were likely. This TCR came from a man aged 40-49 years in good health and CMV-seronegative. Sequencing input: PBMCs. The chain links TRBV30 to TRBJ2-7; tentatively, D is TRBD2 (5 bases). DNA for the CDR3: TGTGCCTGGAGTATGGGAGCCTCATACGAGCAGTACTTC. It encodes CAWSMGASYEQYF. The variable domain in full, completed from reference TRBV30 and TRBJ2-7, reads SQTIHQWPATLVQPVGSPLSLECTVEGTSNPNLYWYRQAAGRGLQLLFYSVGIGQISSEVPQNLSASRPQDRQFILSSKKLLLSDSGFYLCAWSMGASYEQYFGPGTRLTVT.